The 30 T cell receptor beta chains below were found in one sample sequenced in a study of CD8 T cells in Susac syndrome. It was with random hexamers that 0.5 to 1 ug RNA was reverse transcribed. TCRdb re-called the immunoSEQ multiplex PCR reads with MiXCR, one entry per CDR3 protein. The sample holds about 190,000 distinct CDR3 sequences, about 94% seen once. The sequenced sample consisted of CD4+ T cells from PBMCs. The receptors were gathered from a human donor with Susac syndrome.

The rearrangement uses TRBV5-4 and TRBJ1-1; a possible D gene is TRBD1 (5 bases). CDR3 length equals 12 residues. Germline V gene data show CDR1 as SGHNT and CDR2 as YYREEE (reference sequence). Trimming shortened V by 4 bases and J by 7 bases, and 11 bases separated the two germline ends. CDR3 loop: CASSRDSGEAFF. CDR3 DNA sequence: TGTGCCAGCAGCCGGGACTCGGGTGAAGCTTTCTTT.

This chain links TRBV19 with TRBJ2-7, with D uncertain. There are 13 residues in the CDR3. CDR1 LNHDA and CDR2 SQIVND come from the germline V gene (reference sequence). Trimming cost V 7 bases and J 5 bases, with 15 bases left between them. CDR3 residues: CASKGRPSDEQYF. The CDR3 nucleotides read TGTGCCAGTAAGGGCAGGCCTTCGGACGAGCAGTACTTC.

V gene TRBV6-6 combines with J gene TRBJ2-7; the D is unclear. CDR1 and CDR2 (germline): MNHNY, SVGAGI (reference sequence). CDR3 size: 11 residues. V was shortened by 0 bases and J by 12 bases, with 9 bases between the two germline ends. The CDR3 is CASSYSTFRYF. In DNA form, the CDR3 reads TGTGCCAGCAGTTACTCGACATTCCGGTACTTC.

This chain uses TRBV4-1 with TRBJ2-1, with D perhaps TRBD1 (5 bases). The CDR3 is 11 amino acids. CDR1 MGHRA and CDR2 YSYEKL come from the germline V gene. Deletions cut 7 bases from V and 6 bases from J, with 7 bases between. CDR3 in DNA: TGCGCCAGCATAAGGGGCAATGAGCAGTTCTTC. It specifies CASIRGNEQFF.

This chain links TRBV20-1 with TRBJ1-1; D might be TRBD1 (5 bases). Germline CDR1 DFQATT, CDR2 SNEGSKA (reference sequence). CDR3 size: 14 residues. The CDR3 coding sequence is TGCAGCAGTCCGGGACTTTCACCCGGCACTGAAGCTTTCTTT. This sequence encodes CSSPGLSPGTEAFF.

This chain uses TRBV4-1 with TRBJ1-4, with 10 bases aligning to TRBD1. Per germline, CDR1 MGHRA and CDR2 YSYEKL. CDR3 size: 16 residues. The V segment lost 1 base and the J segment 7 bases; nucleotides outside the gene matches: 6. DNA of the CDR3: TGCGCCAGCAGCCAAGGACCGGGACAGGGGAGTGAAAAACTGTTTTTT. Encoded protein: CASSQGPGQGSEKLFF.

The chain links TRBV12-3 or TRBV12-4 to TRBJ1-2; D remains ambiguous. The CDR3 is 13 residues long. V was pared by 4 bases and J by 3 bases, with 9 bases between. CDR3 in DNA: TGTGCCAGCAGTTATGGACGGTACTATGGCTACACCTTC. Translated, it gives CASSYGRYYGYTF.

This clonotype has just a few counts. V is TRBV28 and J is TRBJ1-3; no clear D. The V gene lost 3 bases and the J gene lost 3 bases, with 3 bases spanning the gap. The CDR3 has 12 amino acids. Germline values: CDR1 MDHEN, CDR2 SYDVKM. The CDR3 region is CASSFRGNTIYF. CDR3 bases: TGTGCCAGCAGTTTTCGTGGAAACACCATATATTTT.

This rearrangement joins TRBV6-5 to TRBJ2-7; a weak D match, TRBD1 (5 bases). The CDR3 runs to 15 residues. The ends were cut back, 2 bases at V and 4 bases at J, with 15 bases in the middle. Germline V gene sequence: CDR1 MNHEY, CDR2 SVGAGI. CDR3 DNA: TGTGCCAGCAGTTACGGCGGCCAGGGCCCGTACGAGCAGTACTTC. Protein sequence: CASSYGGQGPYEQYF.

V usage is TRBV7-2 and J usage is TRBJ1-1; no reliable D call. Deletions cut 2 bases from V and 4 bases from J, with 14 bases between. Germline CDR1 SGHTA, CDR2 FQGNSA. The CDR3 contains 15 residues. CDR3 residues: CASSLSKEARTEAFF. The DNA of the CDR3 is TGTGCCAGCAGCTTATCCAAGGAGGCCCGCACTGAAGCTTTCTTT.

The chain's CDR3 is CSARDRWGRKANYGYTF. The CDR3 DNA sequence: TGCAGTGCTAGAGATCGGTGGGGGCGGAAAGCTAACTATGGCTACACCTTC. The rearrangement joins TRBV20-1 to TRBJ1-2; the D gene is possibly TRBD1 (6 bases). Germline loops: CDR1 DFQATT, CDR2 SNEGSKA (reference sequence). V lost 0 bases, J lost 0 bases, and 17 bases lay in between. This CDR3 spans 17 amino acids.

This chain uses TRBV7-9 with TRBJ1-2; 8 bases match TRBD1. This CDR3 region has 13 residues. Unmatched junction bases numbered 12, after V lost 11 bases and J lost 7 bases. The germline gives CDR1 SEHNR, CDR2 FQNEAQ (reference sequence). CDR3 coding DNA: TGTGCCGGGTCGGCCAGCCAGGGGGCTGGCTACACCTTC. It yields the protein CAGSASQGAGYTF.

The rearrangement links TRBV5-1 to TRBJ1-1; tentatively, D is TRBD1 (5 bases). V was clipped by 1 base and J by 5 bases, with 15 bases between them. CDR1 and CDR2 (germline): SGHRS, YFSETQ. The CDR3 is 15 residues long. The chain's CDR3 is CASSLRKAQGTEAFF. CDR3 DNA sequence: TGCGCCAGCAGCTTGAGGAAAGCCCAGGGTACTGAAGCTTTCTTT. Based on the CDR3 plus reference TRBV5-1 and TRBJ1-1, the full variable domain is KAGVTQTPRYLIKTRGQQVTLSCSPISGHRSVSWYQQTPGQGLQFLFEYFSETQRNKGNFPGRFSGRQFSNSRSEMNVSTLELGDSALYLCASSLRKAQGTEAFFGQGTRLTVV.

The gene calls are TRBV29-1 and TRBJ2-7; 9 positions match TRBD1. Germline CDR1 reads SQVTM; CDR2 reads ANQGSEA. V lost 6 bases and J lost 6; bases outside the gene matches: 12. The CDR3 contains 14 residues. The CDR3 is CSVLRDREDREQYF. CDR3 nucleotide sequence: TGCAGCGTCCTCCGGGACAGGGAGGATCGCGAGCAGTACTTC.

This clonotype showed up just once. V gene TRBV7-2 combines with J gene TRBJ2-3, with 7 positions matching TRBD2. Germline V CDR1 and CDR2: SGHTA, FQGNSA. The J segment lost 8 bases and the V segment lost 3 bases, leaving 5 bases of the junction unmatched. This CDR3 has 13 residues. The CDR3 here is CASSFAGAATQYF. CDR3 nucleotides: TGTGCCAGCAGCTTCGCGGGAGCGGCTACGCAGTATTTT.

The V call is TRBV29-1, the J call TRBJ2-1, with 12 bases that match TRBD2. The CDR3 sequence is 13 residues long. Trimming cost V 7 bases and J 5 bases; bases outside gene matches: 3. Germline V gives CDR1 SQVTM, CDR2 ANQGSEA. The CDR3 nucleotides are TGCAGCGCGACTAGCGGGGGCCACAATGAGCAGTTCTTC. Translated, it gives CSATSGGHNEQFF.

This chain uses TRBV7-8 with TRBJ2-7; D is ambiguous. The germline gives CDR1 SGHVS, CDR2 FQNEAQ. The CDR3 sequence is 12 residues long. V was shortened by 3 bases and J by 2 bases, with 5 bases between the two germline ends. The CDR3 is CASSFVPYEQYF. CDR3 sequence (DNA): TGTGCCAGCAGCTTTGTTCCCTACGAGCAGTACTTC.

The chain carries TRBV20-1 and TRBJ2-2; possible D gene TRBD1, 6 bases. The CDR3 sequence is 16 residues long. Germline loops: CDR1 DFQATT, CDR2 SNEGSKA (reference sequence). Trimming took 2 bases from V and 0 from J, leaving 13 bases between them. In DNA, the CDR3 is TGCAGTGCTAGAAAAACCGGGACACCGAACACCGGGGAGCTGTTTTTT. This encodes CSARKTGTPNTGELFF.

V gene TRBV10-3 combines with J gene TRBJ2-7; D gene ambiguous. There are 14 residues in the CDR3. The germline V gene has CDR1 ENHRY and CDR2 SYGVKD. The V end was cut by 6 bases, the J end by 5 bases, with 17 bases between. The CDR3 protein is CAISASEPTHEQYF. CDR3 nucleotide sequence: TGTGCCATCAGCGCGAGTGAGCCGACCCACGAGCAGTACTTC.

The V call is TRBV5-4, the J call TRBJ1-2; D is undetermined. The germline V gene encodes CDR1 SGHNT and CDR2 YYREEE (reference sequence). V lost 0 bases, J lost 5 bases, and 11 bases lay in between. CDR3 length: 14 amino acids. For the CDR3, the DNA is TGTGCCAGCAGCTTGGAGAGGGAAGGATATGGCTACACCTTC. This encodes CASSLEREGYGYTF.

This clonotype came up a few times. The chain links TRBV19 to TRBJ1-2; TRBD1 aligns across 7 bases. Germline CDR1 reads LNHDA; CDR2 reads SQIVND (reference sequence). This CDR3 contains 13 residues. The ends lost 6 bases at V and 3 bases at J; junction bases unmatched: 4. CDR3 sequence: CASRPDRDYGYTF. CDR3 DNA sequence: TGTGCCAGTAGGCCCGACAGGGACTATGGCTACACCTTC.

CDR3: CASQRSGGLDTQYF. Here the CDR3 DNA reads TGTGCCAGCCAGAGGAGCGGGGGGTTAGATACGCAGTATTTT. J is TRBJ2-3 and V is TRBV27; 9 nucleotides line up with TRBD2. V lost 8 bases, J lost 5 bases, and 8 bases stayed unmatched. The germline CDR1 and CDR2 sequences are MNHEY and SMNVEV (reference sequence). The CDR3 runs 14 residues.

CDR3 amino acids: CASSQGRRTDTQYF. In DNA, the CDR3 is TGCGCCAGCAGCCAAGGCCGTCGCACAGATACGCAGTATTTT. J is TRBJ2-3 and V is TRBV4-3; no firm D call. Trimming shortened V by 1 base and J by 1 base, and 6 bases separated the two germline ends. The CDR3 has 14 residues. Germline CDR1 and CDR2: LGHNA and YSLEER.

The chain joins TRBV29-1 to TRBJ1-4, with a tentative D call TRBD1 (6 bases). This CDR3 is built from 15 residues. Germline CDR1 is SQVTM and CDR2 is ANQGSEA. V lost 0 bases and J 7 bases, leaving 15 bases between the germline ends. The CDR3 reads CSVEDLRGGGEKLFF. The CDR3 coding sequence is TGCAGCGTTGAAGATTTGCGAGGGGGGGGTGAAAAACTGTTTTTT. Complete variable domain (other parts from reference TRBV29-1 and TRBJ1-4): SAVISQKPSRDICQRGTSLTIQCQVDSQVTMMFWYRQQPGQSLTLIATANQGSEATYESGFVIDKFPISRPNLTFSTLTVSNMSPEDSSIYLCSVEDLRGGGEKLFFGSGTQLSVL.

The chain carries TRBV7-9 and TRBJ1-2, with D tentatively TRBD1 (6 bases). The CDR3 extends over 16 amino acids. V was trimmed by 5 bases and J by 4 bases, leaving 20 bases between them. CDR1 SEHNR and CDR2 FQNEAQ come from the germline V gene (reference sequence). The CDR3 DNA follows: TGTGCCAGCAGCCTCTCGGGGGGGGCGAACCCCTATGGCTACACCTTC. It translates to CASSLSGGANPYGYTF.

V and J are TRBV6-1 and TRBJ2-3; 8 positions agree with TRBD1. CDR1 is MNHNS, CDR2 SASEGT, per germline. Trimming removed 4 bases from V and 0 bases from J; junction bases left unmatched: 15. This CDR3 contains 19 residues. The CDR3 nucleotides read TGTGCCAGCAGTGTATCCGGGACAGGTTGGAGTACTAGCACAGATACGCAGTATTTT. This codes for CASSVSGTGWSTSTDTQYF.

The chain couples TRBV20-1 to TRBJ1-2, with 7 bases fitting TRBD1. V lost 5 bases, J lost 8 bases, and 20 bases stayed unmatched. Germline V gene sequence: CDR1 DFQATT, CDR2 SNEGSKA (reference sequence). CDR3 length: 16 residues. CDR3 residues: CSAPRGRGGIERGYTF. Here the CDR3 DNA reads TGCAGTGCTCCCCGAGGACGAGGGGGCATTGAGAGGGGCTACACCTTC.

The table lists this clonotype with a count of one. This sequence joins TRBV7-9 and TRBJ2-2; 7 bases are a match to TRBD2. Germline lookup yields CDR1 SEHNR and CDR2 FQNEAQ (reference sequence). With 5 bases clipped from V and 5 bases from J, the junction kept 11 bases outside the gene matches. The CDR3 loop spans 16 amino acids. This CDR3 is CASSPPSSGETGELFF. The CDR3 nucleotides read TGTGCCAGCAGCCCACCATCCAGCGGGGAGACCGGGGAGCTGTTTTTT.

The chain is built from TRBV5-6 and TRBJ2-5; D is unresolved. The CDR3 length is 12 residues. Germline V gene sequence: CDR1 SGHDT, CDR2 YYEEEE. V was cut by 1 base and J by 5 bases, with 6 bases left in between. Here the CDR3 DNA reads TGTGCCAGCAGCTTGCCCCCGGAGACCCAGTACTTC. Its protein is CASSLPPETQYF.

CDR3 sequence: CASSELRGVVFF. In DNA, the CDR3 is TGTGCCAGCAGTGAACTCAGGGGGGTAGTGTTCTTC. V and J are TRBV6-5 and TRBJ2-1; D is possibly TRBD1 (7 bases). Germline V lookup: CDR1 MNHEY, CDR2 SVGAGI. The CDR3 loop spans 12 amino acids. Trimming stripped 5 bases from V and 15 bases from J, with 17 bases between.